The 20 T cell receptor beta chains presented below share a single source sample, sequenced in a study of CD8 T cells in Susac syndrome. The RNA, roughly 0.45 to 1 ug, was put through reverse transcription using random hexamers. MiXCR, applied by TCRdb to the immunoSEQ multiplex PCR reads, yields one record per CDR3 protein. The sample has roughly 200,000 distinct CDR3 sequences, roughly 92% seen once. Sequencing used CD4+ T cells from PBMCs. The receptor set was obtained from a human donor in good health.

The chain combines TRBV6-1 with TRBJ2-6, with TRBD2 matching 11 bases. This CDR3 spans 18 amino acids. Germline V gives CDR1 MNHNS, CDR2 SASEGT. With 5 bases clipped from V and 0 bases from J, the junction kept 6 bases outside the gene matches. In nucleotides, the CDR3 is TGTGCCAGCAGTAAGACTAGCGGGGTCCACTCTGGGGCCAACGTCCTGACTTTC. Translated, it gives CASSKTSGVHSGANVLTF.

This chain uses TRBV11-2 with TRBJ1-4, with a possible D match to TRBD1 (5 bases). Germline V CDR1 and CDR2: SGHAT, FQNNGV. V was trimmed by 5 bases and J by 4 bases, leaving 11 bases between them. The CDR3 length is 14 residues. The CDR3 DNA reads as TGTGCCAGCAGCCGTGACAGTGGTAATGAAAAACTGTTTTTT. Translation: CASSRDSGNEKLFF.

The CDR3 reads CASSGGVFNEQFF. CDR3 DNA: TGTGCCAGCAGCGGCGGGGTATTTAATGAGCAGTTCTTC. The rearrangement uses TRBV5-4 and TRBJ2-1, with TRBD2 as a possible D gene (6 bases). There are 13 residues in the CDR3. V gave up 4 bases and J gave up 7 bases, with 12 bases separating them. Germline V gene lookup returns CDR1 SGHNT and CDR2 YYREEE (reference sequence). The full variable domain, completed using reference TRBV5-4 and TRBJ2-1, is ETGVTQSPTHLIKTRGQQVTLRCSSQSGHNTVSWYQQALGQGPQFIFQYYREEENGRGNFPPRFSGLQFPNYSSELNVNALELDDSALYLCASSGGVFNEQFFGPGTRLTVL.

The genes are TRBV3-1 and TRBJ2-5; 7 nucleotides line up with TRBD2. V trimming: 1 base; J trimming: 2 bases; junction bases outside the gene matches: 1. Germline V lookup: CDR1 LGHDT, CDR2 YNNKEL (reference sequence). CDR3 size: 14 residues. CDR3 nucleotides: TGTGCCAGCAGCCAAGTCGGGGGGCAAGAGACCCAGTACTTC. It yields the protein CASSQVGGQETQYF.

CDR3 loop: CASSRDRGPGELFF. The CDR3 region has the DNA TGTGCCAGCAGCCGGGACAGGGGCCCCGGGGAGCTGTTTTTT. The chain recombines TRBV2 with TRBJ2-2; TRBD1 matches at 10 bases. The CDR3 loop spans 14 amino acids. V trimming: 6 bases; J trimming: 6 bases; junction bases outside the gene matches: 4. Per the germline V gene, CDR1 is SNHLY and CDR2 is FYNNEI.

This rearrangement joins TRBV5-4 to TRBJ2-2; D is possibly TRBD1 (6 bases). This CDR3 contains 14 residues. V shed 9 bases and J shed 0 bases, with 12 bases lying between them. Looked up from germline, CDR1 is SGHNT and CDR2 is YYREEE (reference sequence). CDR3 residues: CATTGPANTGELFF. The CDR3 DNA reads TGTGCCACAACAGGGCCTGCGAACACCGGGGAGCTGTTTTTT.

The genes are TRBV20-1 and TRBJ1-1; tentative D call: TRBD1 (5 bases). V was clipped by 0 bases and J by 1 base, with 12 bases between them. The germline CDR1 and CDR2 sequences are DFQATT and SNEGSKA (reference sequence). The CDR3 consists of 15 residues. The CDR3 sequence is CSARDQTDSNTEAFF. For the CDR3, the DNA is TGCAGTGCTAGAGATCAGACAGACTCGAACACTGAAGCTTTCTTT.

V is TRBV29-1 and J is TRBJ2-1; D is perhaps TRBD2 (7 bases). CDR1 is SQVTM, CDR2 ANQGSEA, per germline. The CDR3 sequence is 14 residues long. V lost 7 bases and J 4 bases, leaving 17 bases between the germline ends. CDR3 DNA sequence: TGCAGCGCCTGGGGGGCGGGGGTGTACAATGAGCAGTTCTTC. Translation: CSAWGAGVYNEQFF.

V and J are TRBV4-1 and TRBJ2-3; D is tentatively TRBD1 or TRBD2 (5 bases each). V lost 0 bases, J lost 3 bases, and 19 bases lay in between. The CDR3 totals 18 residues. The germline V gene encodes CDR1 MGHRA and CDR2 YSYEKL. The DNA of the CDR3 is TGCGCCAGCAGCCAAGAGTCCCTGAGGGGAAGTCTGACAGATACGCAGTATTTT. Its translation is CASSQESLRGSLTDTQYF.

The V call is TRBV12-3 or TRBV12-4, the J call TRBJ2-1; TRBD2 matches 9 bases. CDR3 length: 13 amino acids. V gave up 6 bases and J gave up 9 bases; unmatched junction bases: 6. CDR3 region: CASRRGGRGEQFF. For the CDR3, the DNA is TGTGCCAGCAGGCGGGGGGGCCGTGGTGAGCAGTTCTTC.

This chain joins TRBV20-1 and TRBJ2-3; 12 bases align to TRBD2. Unmatched junction bases numbered 14, after V lost 5 bases and J lost 8 bases. Germline V CDR1 and CDR2: DFQATT, SNEGSKA (reference sequence). CDR3 length equals 16 residues. This CDR3 reads CSAPPALAGGRGTQYF. CDR3 nucleotides: TGCAGTGCTCCACCGGCTCTAGCGGGGGGGCGGGGTACGCAGTATTTT.

The chain couples TRBV5-1 to TRBJ2-1, with a possible D match to TRBD1 (5 bases). V lost 0 bases and J 4 bases, leaving 11 bases between the germline ends. The CDR3 spans 15 residues. Germline lookup yields CDR1 SGHRS and CDR2 YFSETQ. This CDR3 reads CASSLVYDSYNEQFF. CDR3 nucleotide sequence: TGCGCCAGCAGCTTGGTATACGACAGTTACAATGAGCAGTTCTTC. The entire variable domain, with the rest obtained from reference TRBV5-1 and TRBJ2-1, is as follows: KAGVTQTPRYLIKTRGQQVTLSCSPISGHRSVSWYQQTPGQGLQFLFEYFSETQRNKGNFPGRFSGRQFSNSRSEMNVSTLELGDSALYLCASSLVYDSYNEQFFGPGTRLTVL.

The rearrangement uses TRBV28 and TRBJ1-1; D is perhaps TRBD1 (6 bases). The CDR3 is made up of 13 amino acids. Germline loops: CDR1 MDHEN, CDR2 SYDVKM. The germline V and J ends were trimmed by 6 bases and 4 bases, with 12 bases remaining between them. The CDR3 region is CASRTGHLTEAFF. The CDR3 nucleotides are TGTGCCAGCAGGACGGGACACCTCACTGAAGCTTTCTTT.

V gene TRBV3-1 combines with J gene TRBJ1-2, with D perhaps matching TRBD1 (5 bases). The CDR3 has 13 residues. Germline CDR1 reads LGHDT; CDR2 reads YNNKEL (reference sequence). V was trimmed by 3 bases and J by 4 bases, leaving 9 bases between them. In DNA, the CDR3 is TGTGCCAGCAGCCAGAGGGACGGCTATGGCTACACCTTC. Protein product: CASSQRDGYGYTF.

For the CDR3, the DNA is TGTGCCAGCAGTTTAGGACTTAGCAATCAGCCCCAGCATTTT. This codes for CASSLGLSNQPQHF. The V gene is TRBV12-3 or TRBV12-4, the J gene TRBJ1-5; D is ambiguous. There are 14 residues in the CDR3. Trimming removed 1 base at V and 0 bases at J, with 4 bases between.

The chain links TRBV20-1 to TRBJ2-2; 9 bases match TRBD1. J lost 7 bases, V lost 1 base, and 7 bases had no gene match. The germline CDR1 and CDR2 sequences are DFQATT and SNEGSKA (reference sequence). The CDR3 extends over 15 amino acids. As DNA, the CDR3 is TGCAGTGCTAGAGCAGGGACAGGGTATAGCGGGGAGCTGTTTTTT. Translation gives CSARAGTGYSGELFF.

This clonotype was picked up one time. The chain joins TRBV29-1 to TRBJ2-7; D is undetermined. This CDR3 is built from 9 residues. The germline V gene has CDR1 SQVTM and CDR2 ANQGSEA. V was clipped by 8 bases and J by 5 bases, with 7 bases between them. CDR3 loop: CSPTDEQYV. The CDR3 nucleotides are TGCAGCCCCACGGACGAGCAGTACGTC.

V gene TRBV9 combines with J gene TRBJ2-2; 10 bases are a match to TRBD2. The CDR3 runs to 16 residues. The V gene's germline CDR1 is SGDLS and CDR2 YYNGEE. The junction had 8 bases not matched to a gene; V was cut back by 0 bases and J by 9 bases. This CDR3 reads CASSVDPSGGSRELFF. CDR3 nucleotide sequence: TGTGCCAGCAGCGTAGATCCTAGCGGGGGATCTCGGGAGCTGTTTTTT.

A word on this clonotype: A junction boundary mismatches the germline segment, possibly from a read error. The gene calls are TRBV5-6 and TRBJ1-4, with D unresolved. This CDR3 comprises 17 residues. Germline assignment: CDR1 SGHDT and CDR2 YYEEEE. In DNA form, the CDR3 reads TGTGCCAGCAGCTTGGTCTCGTTGGCAGCAACTAATGAAAGACTGTTTTTT. Its protein product is CASSLVSLAATNERLFF.

The rearrangement links TRBV19 to TRBJ2-3; 7 positions agree with TRBD1. The length of the CDR3 is 15 residues. V trimming: 2 bases; J trimming: 6 bases; junction bases outside the gene matches: 8. The germline V gene has CDR1 LNHDA and CDR2 SQIVND (reference sequence). The CDR3 DNA follows: TGTGCCAGTAGTATAAGCTCGACGGACAGGGATACGCAGTATTTT. It codes for CASSISSTDRDTQYF. Variable domain in full (rest from reference TRBV19 and TRBJ2-3): DGGITQSPKYLFRKEGQNVTLSCEQNLNHDAMYWYRQDPGQGLRLIYYSQIVNDFQKGDIAEGYSVSREKKESFPLTVTSAQKNPTAFYLCASSISSTDRDTQYFGPGTRLTVL.